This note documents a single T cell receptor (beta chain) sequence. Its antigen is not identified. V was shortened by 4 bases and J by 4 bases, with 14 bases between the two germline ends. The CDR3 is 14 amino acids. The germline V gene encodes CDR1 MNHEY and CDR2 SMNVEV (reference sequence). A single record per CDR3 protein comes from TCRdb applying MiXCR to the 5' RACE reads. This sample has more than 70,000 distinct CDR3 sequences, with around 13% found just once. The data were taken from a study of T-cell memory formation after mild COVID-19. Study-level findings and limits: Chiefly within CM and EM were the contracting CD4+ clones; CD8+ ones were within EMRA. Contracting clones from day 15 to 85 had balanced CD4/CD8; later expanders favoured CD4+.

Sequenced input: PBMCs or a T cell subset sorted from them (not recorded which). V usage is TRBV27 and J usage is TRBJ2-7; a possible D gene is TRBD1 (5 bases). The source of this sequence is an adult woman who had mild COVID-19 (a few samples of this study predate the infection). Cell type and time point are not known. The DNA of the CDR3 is TGTGCCAGCAGTTCCGCCCCCGACAGTTACGAGCAGTACTTC. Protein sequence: CASSSAPDSYEQYF.